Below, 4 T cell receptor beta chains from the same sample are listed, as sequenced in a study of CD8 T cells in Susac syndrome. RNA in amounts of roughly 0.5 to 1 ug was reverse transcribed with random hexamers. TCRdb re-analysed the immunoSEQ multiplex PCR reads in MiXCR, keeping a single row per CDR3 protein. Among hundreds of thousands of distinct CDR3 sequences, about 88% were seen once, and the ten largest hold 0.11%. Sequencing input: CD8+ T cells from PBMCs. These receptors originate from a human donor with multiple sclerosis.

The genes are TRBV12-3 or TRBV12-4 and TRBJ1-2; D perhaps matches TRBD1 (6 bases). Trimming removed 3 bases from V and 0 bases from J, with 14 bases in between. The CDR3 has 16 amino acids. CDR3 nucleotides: TGTGCCAGCAGTTTGTCAGGGGCTACAGCTAACTATGGCTACACCTTC. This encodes CASSLSGATANYGYTF.

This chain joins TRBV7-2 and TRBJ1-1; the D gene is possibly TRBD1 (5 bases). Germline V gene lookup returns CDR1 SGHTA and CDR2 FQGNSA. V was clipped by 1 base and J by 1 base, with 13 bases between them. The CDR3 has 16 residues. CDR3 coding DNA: TGTGCCAGCAGCTTAGTCCTGGCAGGGTGGAACACTGAAGCTTTCTTT. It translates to CASSLVLAGWNTEAFF. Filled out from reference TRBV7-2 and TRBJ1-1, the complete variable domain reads GAGVSQSPSNKVTEKGKDVELRCDPISGHTALYWYRQSLGQGLEFLIYFQGNSAPDKSGLPSDRFSAERTGGSVSTLTIQRTQQEDSAVYLCASSLVLAGWNTEAFFGQGTRLTVV.

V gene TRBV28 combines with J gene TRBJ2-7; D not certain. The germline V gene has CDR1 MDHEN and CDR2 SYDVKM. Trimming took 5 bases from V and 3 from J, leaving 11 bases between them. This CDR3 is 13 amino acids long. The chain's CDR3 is CASSPLEDYEQYF. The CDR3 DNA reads TGTGCCAGCAGTCCACTCGAAGACTACGAGCAGTACTTC.

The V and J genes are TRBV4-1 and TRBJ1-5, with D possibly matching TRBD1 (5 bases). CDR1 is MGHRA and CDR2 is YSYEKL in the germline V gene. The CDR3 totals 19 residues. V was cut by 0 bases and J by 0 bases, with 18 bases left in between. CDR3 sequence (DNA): TGCGCCAGCAGCCAAGAGGGAGGCACACCGGGGGATAGCAATCAGCCCCAGCATTTT. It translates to CASSQEGGTPGDSNQPQHF.